Sequencing of this T cell receptor beta chain was carried out in a study of blood T cell repertoires in COVID-19. Sequencing used immunoSEQ multiplex PCR; TCRdb keeps in-frame clones, though not all of them. The sample comprises under 300,000 clones, more than 65% of which are singletons, and approximately 3.6% rests with the top ten. In its sample, this clone was seen once. This TCR was recovered from a man in his forties or fifties who had recovered from COVID-19. The sample taken for sequencing was PBMCs or T cells enriched from blood (not recorded which).

The CDR3 sequence is CASSLIGTGATDTQYF. The CDR3, as DNA: TGTGCCAGCAGCCTGATTGGGACAGGGGCCACAGATACGCAGTATTTT. The chain joins TRBV11-3 to TRBJ2-3; 10 bases are a match to TRBD1. The CDR3 extends over 16 amino acids. Germline CDR1 SGHNT, CDR2 YENEEA. The V gene end was trimmed by 5 bases and the J gene end by 2 bases; junction bases not matched to a gene: 7.